This TCR beta chain was found in a study of T cell responses to AZD1222 COVID-19 vaccine. General study points: Seropositive status at baseline applied to only 5 to 7 AZD1222 recipients. Spike-wide vaccine-associated CD4 TCRs dominated at 160-218 and 743-854.

Concerning this clone: What it binds is not known.

Data came from immunoSEQ multiplex PCR; TCRdb stores just in-frame clones and leaves some out. The table includes some 58,000 clones, over 70% detected once. The sequence derives from an adult who received the AZD1222 COVID-19 vaccine. The material was peripheral blood, obtained 28 days after the second AZD1222 dose.

CDR3 nucleotides: TGTGCCATCAGTGAGACTAGCGGAACGAACACCGGGGAGCTGTTTTTT. Translation: CAISETSGTNTGELFF. The rearrangement links TRBV10-3 to TRBJ2-2; 8 bases agree with TRBD2. Germline CDR1 reads ENHRY; CDR2 reads SYGVKD. J gave up 0 bases and V 2 bases, and 2 bases lay outside the gene matches. This CDR3 has 16 residues.